This TCR beta chain originates from a study of CD8+ T cells in alopecia areata. This clone was seen only a few times. The CDR3 totals 14 residues. Specimens obtained from alopecia areata patients comprised lesional scalp punch biopsies and peripheral blood. TCR sequencing used cDNA made by reverse transcription of extracted RNA. Clones were read by immunoSEQ multiplex PCR, and TCRdb kept only the in-frame ones, dropping some. The repertoire holds about 140,000 clones, with 40% to 65% as singletons. The input for sequencing was CD4+ T cells sorted from blood, taken at week 0. The source is a human donor with alopecia areata. The rearrangement uses TRBV21-1 and TRBJ2-7; TRBD2, the D gene given by the table, was not confirmed from the DNA. TRBV21-1 is a known pseudogene. Here the CDR3 DNA reads TGTGCCAGCAGCAGCGTTCTTTCCTCCTACGAGCAGTACTTC. This translates into CASSSVLSSYEQYF.